The 22 T cell receptor beta chains presented below share a single source sample, sequenced in a study of T cell changes during pregnancy in multiple sclerosis. The repertoire was sequenced with immunoSEQ multiplex PCR; TCRdb's copy has only in-frame clones and lacks some. This sample has about 100,000 clones; over 80% occur once, and the top ten carry about 2%. Sequencing used peripheral blood, obtained after pregnancy. These receptors were taken from a female donor with multiple sclerosis, enrolled in a pregnancy study.

This clone appeared once. The chain is built from TRBV9 and TRBJ2-1; 10 bases agree with TRBD2. The CDR3 extends over 17 amino acids. V lost 0 bases to trimming and J lost 4 bases; unmatched junction nucleotides: 7. Germline V gene lookup returns CDR1 SGDLS and CDR2 YYNGEE. CDR3 residues: CASSVDTAGGGYNEQFF. The CDR3 nucleotides read TGTGCCAGCAGCGTAGATACAGCGGGGGGGGGATACAATGAGCAGTTCTTC.

Note on this clone: One end of the junction fails to match germline, which may point to a read error. V usage is TRBV27 and J usage is TRBJ1-5; tentative D call: TRBD1 (5 bases). The CDR3 covers 14 residues. The germline gives CDR1 MNHEY, CDR2 SMNVEV (reference sequence). CDR3 bases: TGTGCCAGCAGTTTTAAGGGGAAAAATCTGCCCCAGCATTTT. This codes for CASSFKGKNLPQHF.

V and J are TRBV28 and TRBJ2-5, with 7 bases fitting TRBD1. The CDR3 runs 14 residues. With 5 bases clipped from V and 2 bases from J, the junction kept 5 bases outside the gene matches. The germline gives CDR1 MDHEN, CDR2 SYDVKM. The CDR3 nucleotides read TGTGCCAGCAGTCCCCGGGACAGACAAGAGACCCAGTACTTC. It specifies CASSPRDRQETQYF.

The chain uses TRBV2 and TRBJ1-5; TRBD1 aligns across 7 bases. Germline trimming cut 4 bases from V and 5 bases from J; bases unmatched to any gene: 8. The CDR3 has 15 residues. In germline, CDR1 is SNHLY, CDR2 FYNNEI. The CDR3 DNA reads as TGTGCCAGCAGTGTATCCCCCGGGACAGATCAGCCCCAGCATTTT. Its translation is CASSVSPGTDQPQHF.

The rearrangement joins TRBV11-1 to TRBJ2-1; a weak D match, TRBD2 (6 bases). The CDR3 is made up of 16 amino acids. V was cut by 1 base and J by 7 bases, with 17 bases left in between. CDR1 and CDR2 (germline): SGHAT, FQDESV (reference sequence). The CDR3 reads CASSLGEAGQRNEQFF. The CDR3 DNA reads as TGTGCCAGCAGCTTAGGGGAGGCAGGGCAGCGAAATGAGCAGTTCTTC.

The chain employs TRBV25-1 and TRBJ2-7, with 9 bases aligning to TRBD2. CDR3 size: 17 residues. V lost 4 bases and J lost 4; bases outside the gene matches: 14. Germline values: CDR1 MGHDK, CDR2 SYGVNS. CDR3 in amino acids: CASSVGGGRALGYEQYF. In DNA form, the CDR3 reads TGTGCCAGCAGTGTCGGGGGCGGGAGGGCCCTGGGGTACGAGCAGTACTTC.

This clone was picked up one time. J is TRBJ1-2 and V is TRBV9; no reliable D call. V lost 3 bases, J lost 5 bases, and 8 bases lay in between. The CDR3 has 12 residues. Germline V gene lookup returns CDR1 SGDLS and CDR2 YYNGEE. The DNA for the CDR3 is TGTGCCAGCAGCGCTGACAAGTATGGCTACACCTTC. It codes for CASSADKYGYTF.

V is TRBV11-1 and J is TRBJ2-7, with D uncertain. V gave up 4 bases and J gave up 2 bases, with 15 bases separating them. CDR1 is SGHAT and CDR2 is FQDESV in the germline V gene (reference sequence). The CDR3 is made up of 15 amino acids. Here the CDR3 reads CASSSRLGNTYEQYF. For the CDR3, the DNA is TGTGCCAGCAGCTCCCGGCTGGGCAATACCTACGAGCAGTACTTC. The whole variable domain, remainder taken from reference TRBV11-1 and TRBJ2-7, is EAEVAQSPRYKITEKSQAVAFWCDPISGHATLYWYRQILGQGPELLVQFQDESVVDDSQLPKDRFSAERLKGVDSTLKIQPAELGDSAMYLCASSSRLGNTYEQYFGPGTRLTVT.

The chain is built from TRBV15 and TRBJ1-2; D is uncertain. Germline V gene sequence: CDR1 LNHNV, CDR2 YYDKDF (reference sequence). The CDR3 loop spans 13 amino acids. V was shortened by 2 bases and J by 4 bases, with 8 bases between the two germline ends. The CDR3, as DNA: TGTGCCACCAGCAGATCCCTCCTCTATGGCTACACCTTC. Amino acid sequence: CATSRSLLYGYTF.

The V gene is TRBV4-1, the J gene TRBJ1-5, with no clear D. The CDR3 contains 16 residues. Germline CDR1 MGHRA, CDR2 YSYEKL. Between the trimmed V and J ends, which lost 4 bases and 2 bases, there was a span of 15 bases. The CDR3 DNA is TGCGCCAGCAGCCGTTTCTGGTCAGTGGGCAATCAGCCCCAGCATTTT. It is translated as CASSRFWSVGNQPQHF.

This rearrangement joins TRBV11-3 to TRBJ2-5, with D uncertain. Trimming stripped 0 bases from V and 5 bases from J, with 16 bases between. The germline V gene encodes CDR1 SGHNT and CDR2 YENEEA. This CDR3 comprises 16 residues. Here the CDR3 reads CASSLDLRSPLETQYF. In DNA, the CDR3 is TGTGCCAGCAGCTTAGACCTCCGTAGCCCGCTTGAGACCCAGTACTTC.

This clone was observed a single time. CDR3 in amino acids: CASSPQAGQASHEQYF. CDR3 nucleotide sequence: TGTGCCAGCAGCCCCCAAGCGGGACAGGCTTCTCACGAGCAGTACTTC. This chain joins TRBV5-6 and TRBJ2-7, with D perhaps TRBD1 (8 bases). CDR1 is SGHDT, CDR2 YYEEEE, per germline. The V end was cut by 4 bases, the J end by 5 bases, with 22 bases between. CDR3 length: 16 amino acids.

This chain uses TRBV4-1 with TRBJ1-4, with D unclear. The CDR3 totals 13 residues. The V gene's germline CDR1 is MGHRA and CDR2 YSYEKL. Trimming took off 4 bases at V and 8 bases at J, with 11 bases between the two ends. The CDR3 nucleotides are TGCGCCAGCAGCCCAGGACGGGAGGAAAAACTGTTTTTT. It encodes CASSPGREEKLFF.

This chain links TRBV5-1 with TRBJ2-7; 10 nucleotides agree with TRBD1. This CDR3 region has 15 residues. Germline V CDR1 and CDR2: SGHRS, YFSETQ. The ends lost 4 bases at V and 3 bases at J; junction bases unmatched: 7. CDR3 residues: CASSVGTGVIYEQYF. The CDR3 DNA is TGCGCCAGCAGCGTCGGGACAGGGGTCATCTACGAGCAGTACTTC.

The chain employs TRBV9 and TRBJ2-5; D may be TRBD2 (6 bases). In germline, CDR1 is SGDLS, CDR2 YYNGEE. CDR3 length: 14 amino acids. V gave up 3 bases and J gave up 4 bases, with 13 bases separating them. CDR3 protein: CASSETSWGETQYF. The CDR3 nucleotides are TGTGCCAGCAGCGAGACTAGTTGGGGAGAGACCCAGTACTTC.

This clone was seen just once. This chain connects TRBV2 to TRBJ2-1; 11 bases line up with TRBD1. Germline assignment: CDR1 SNHLY and CDR2 FYNNEI. This CDR3 has 14 residues. After removal of 6 bases from V and 8 bases from J, the junction contained 6 bases not matched to a gene. CDR3 in DNA: TGTGCCAGCAGCGGGACGGACAGGGGGCATGAGCAGTTCTTC. Protein sequence: CASSGTDRGHEQFF.

This chain uses TRBV27 with TRBJ1-2; the D gene is possibly TRBD1 (5 bases). From germline, CDR1 is MNHEY and CDR2 SMNVEV (reference sequence). The CDR3 has 14 residues. Trimming took 5 bases from V and 1 from J, leaving 11 bases between them. The CDR3 protein is CASSQSQVNYGYTF. CDR3 nucleotide sequence: TGTGCCAGCAGTCAATCACAGGTTAACTATGGCTACACCTTC.

The chain uses TRBV7-8 and TRBJ2-2, with 14 bases matching TRBD2. The germline V gene has CDR1 SGHVS and CDR2 FQNEAQ. The CDR3 runs to 17 residues. J lost 6 bases, V lost 1 base, and 4 bases had no gene match. The CDR3 spells CASSLGLAGGLPGELFF. DNA for the CDR3: TGTGCCAGCAGCTTAGGACTAGCGGGGGGGCTCCCCGGGGAGCTGTTTTTT.

The rearrangement joins TRBV13 to TRBJ2-3; D might be TRBD2 (6 bases). Germline loops: CDR1 PRHDT, CDR2 FYEKMQ (reference sequence). The CDR3 has 14 residues. Trimming took off 6 bases at V and 0 bases at J, with 10 bases between the two ends. CDR3 in DNA: TGTGCCAGCAGAAGACTAGGAAGCACAGATACGCAGTATTTT. Translated: CASRRLGSTDTQYF.

The chain is built from TRBV27 and TRBJ1-5, with 9 bases fitting TRBD1. The CDR3 totals 15 residues. Trimming cost V 2 bases and J 7 bases; bases outside gene matches: 6. In germline, CDR1 is MNHEY, CDR2 SMNVEV (reference sequence). CDR3 protein: CASSLGTGSGQPQHF. The CDR3 bases are TGTGCCAGCAGTTTAGGGACAGGGTCTGGGCAGCCCCAGCATTTT.

The V and J genes are TRBV2 and TRBJ2-3; maybe TRBD2 (7 bases). The CDR3 is 16 residues long. Trimming cost V 4 bases and J 0 bases, with 14 bases left between them. CDR1 and CDR2 from the germline V gene are SNHLY and FYNNEI. The CDR3 is CASSGLGGPSTDTQYF. In DNA, the CDR3 is TGTGCCAGCAGTGGTTTGGGGGGGCCAAGCACAGATACGCAGTATTTT.

The chain recombines TRBV28 with TRBJ2-7; 7 nucleotides match TRBD2. This CDR3 has 14 residues. Trimming cost V 2 bases and J 1 base; bases outside gene matches: 2. CDR1 is MDHEN and CDR2 is SYDVKM in the germline V gene. Here the CDR3 reads CASSLAGESYEQYF. Here the CDR3 DNA reads TGTGCCAGCAGTTTAGCGGGAGAGTCCTACGAGCAGTACTTC.